The 12 T cell receptor beta chains reported below all come from one sample, sequenced in a study of T cells in localized non-small cell lung cancer. The assay was immunoSEQ multiplex PCR, and TCRdb's table has in-frame clones only and misses some. This table holds under 150,000 clones, around 90% found once. The input for sequencing was peripheral blood, taken before any cancer treatment. The receptors originated from a female donor of 60 years or more with stage I lung adenocarcinoma.

The V call is TRBV30, the J call TRBJ2-3, with D perhaps TRBD2 (6 bases). Trimming removed 3 bases at V and 1 base at J, with 14 bases between. Per the germline V gene, CDR1 is GTSNPN and CDR2 is SVGIG (reference sequence). The CDR3 totals 15 residues. In DNA, the CDR3 is TGTGCCTGGAGGTTAGTCGGCGGGGGCACAGATACGCAGTATTTT. This gives the protein CAWRLVGGGTDTQYF.

With regard to this clone: The junction shows a germline mismatch at one end, possibly a read error. The chain joins TRBV6-1 to TRBJ1-5; the D gene is possibly TRBD1 (6 bases). Germline assignment: CDR1 MNHNS and CDR2 SASEGT. The CDR3 spans 11 residues. The CDR3 here is CASREPSGATF. The CDR3, as DNA: TGTGCCAGCAGAGAACCCTCAGGGGCTACGTTT.

The chain employs TRBV28 and TRBJ2-1; TRBD2 is a possible D gene (7 bases). Trimming left V 6 bases short and J 7 bases short, with 16 bases between. From germline, CDR1 is MDHEN and CDR2 SYDVKM. This CDR3 region has 14 residues. CDR3 in amino acids: CASSHGGARNEQFF. In DNA, the CDR3 is TGTGCCAGCAGCCATGGGGGGGCCCGTAATGAGCAGTTCTTC.

The rearrangement uses TRBV11-1 and TRBJ2-3, with 7 positions matching TRBD2. Germline V gene data show CDR1 as SGHAT and CDR2 as FQDESV (reference sequence). With 5 bases clipped from V and 1 base from J, the junction kept 9 bases outside the gene matches. The CDR3 extends over 16 amino acids. The CDR3 spells CASSPLAGLRTDTQYF. CDR3 nucleotides: TGTGCCAGCAGCCCCTTGGCGGGACTACGCACAGATACGCAGTATTTT.

The CDR3 spells CASSLVPWQETQYF. DNA of the CDR3: TGTGCCAGCAGCTTAGTGCCCTGGCAAGAGACCCAGTACTTC. The chain joins TRBV13 to TRBJ2-5; D remains ambiguous. The V gene lost 1 base and the J gene lost 2 bases, with 8 bases spanning the gap. The germline gives CDR1 PRHDT, CDR2 FYEKMQ (reference sequence). The CDR3 has 14 amino acids.

This chain connects TRBV10-3 to TRBJ2-1; D is possibly TRBD1 or TRBD2 (6 bases each). V dropped 6 bases and J dropped 7 bases, with 16 bases sitting between them. The V gene's germline CDR1 is ENHRY and CDR2 SYGVKD. The CDR3 sequence is 14 residues long. CDR3 DNA sequence: TGTGCCATCAGCGGAGGAGGGGGGCAGAATGAGCAGTTCTTC. Translating it yields CAISGGGGQNEQFF.

V usage is TRBV5-8 and J usage is TRBJ2-5; D gene unclear. The germline gives CDR1 SGHTS, CDR2 YDEGEE. Trimming stripped 5 bases from V and 7 bases from J, with 9 bases between. CDR3 length: 11 residues. DNA of the CDR3: TGTGCCAGCAGTGACGAAGGGACCCAGTACTTC. This gives the protein CASSDEGTQYF.

The chain uses TRBV29-1 and TRBJ1-1; 7 bases agree with TRBD1. Germline CDR1 and CDR2: SQVTM and ANQGSEA. The CDR3 has 13 residues. Trimming took 2 bases from V and 8 from J; bases not matched to a gene: 8. Here the CDR3 DNA reads TGCAGCGTTGAACCTCGACAGGGCCGAGAAGCTTTCTTT. It encodes CSVEPRQGREAFF.

The CDR3 region is CASSFQGAGEQYF. The CDR3 coding sequence is TGTGCCAGCAGTTTCCAGGGGGCTGGGGAGCAGTACTTC. J is TRBJ2-7 and V is TRBV28; 8 nucleotides align to TRBD1. Germline CDR1 MDHEN, CDR2 SYDVKM. Germline trimming cut 3 bases from V and 7 bases from J; bases unmatched to any gene: 5. The CDR3 is made up of 13 amino acids.

This clone showed up just once. The rearrangement links TRBV29-1 to TRBJ1-1; D is unclear. Germline CDR1 SQVTM, CDR2 ANQGSEA. The V end was cut by 8 bases, the J end by 5 bases, with 12 bases between. CDR3 length: 11 amino acids. In DNA, the CDR3 is TGCAGCTTTAGGGTTGGGACTGAAGCTTTCTTT. This sequence encodes CSFRVGTEAFF. The variable domain in full, completed from reference TRBV29-1 and TRBJ1-1, reads SAVISQKPSRDICQRGTSLTIQCQVDSQVTMMFWYRQQPGQSLTLIATANQGSEATYESGFVIDKFPISRPNLTFSTLTVSNMSPEDSSIYLCSFRVGTEAFFGQGTRLTVV.

The rearrangement uses TRBV6-5 and TRBJ1-1; D possibly corresponds to TRBD1 (5 bases). V was clipped by 7 bases and J by 4 bases, with 7 bases between them. From germline, CDR1 is MNHEY and CDR2 SVGAGI. The CDR3 has 11 amino acids. CDR3 coding DNA: TGTGCCAGCACGGGGGGCACTGAAGCTTTCTTT. This encodes CASTGGTEAFF.

The chain links TRBV25-1 to TRBJ2-7, with TRBD2 as a possible D gene (6 bases). Per the germline V gene, CDR1 is MGHDK and CDR2 is SYGVNS. Trimming pared 2 bases from V and 3 bases from J, leaving 11 bases between. The CDR3 consists of 14 residues. The DNA of the CDR3 is TGTGCCAGCAGTGAACCTGGCGGGGTCTACGAGCAGTACTTC. Translated, it gives CASSEPGGVYEQYF.